The 32 T cell receptor beta chains listed next were all sequenced from one sample in a study of T-cell memory formation after mild COVID-19. TCRdb redid the calling of the 5' RACE reads with MiXCR, one entry per CDR3 protein. Found here are hundreds of thousands of distinct CDR3 sequences, around 20% of them singletons; the top ten hold around an eighth. Material for sequencing was PBMCs or a T cell subset sorted from them (not recorded which). These receptors were obtained from an adult woman who had mild COVID-19 (a few samples of this study predate the infection). Cell type and time point are not known.

In this sample, this clonotype turned up a few times. This chain joins TRBV12-3 or TRBV12-4 and TRBJ1-6; TRBD1 matches 7 bases. V was clipped by 5 bases and J by 7 bases; unmatched bases: 11. The CDR3 covers 16 residues. CDR3 region: CASSQNRGFGNSPLHF. CDR3 in DNA: TGTGCCAGCAGTCAGAACAGGGGTTTTGGGAATTCACCCCTCCACTTT.

In this sample, this clonotype turned up a few times. CDR3 loop: CASSIRTLRGAKNIQYF. The CDR3 nucleotides read TGTGCCAGTAGTATCCGGACTTTAAGGGGCGCGAAGAACATTCAGTACTTC. The V gene is TRBV19, the J gene TRBJ2-4, with D tentatively TRBD1 or TRBD2 (5 bases each). Germline V CDR1 and CDR2: LNHDA, SQIVND (reference sequence). The V gene lost 3 bases and the J gene lost 7 bases, with 22 bases spanning the gap. This CDR3 contains 17 residues.

The table lists this clonotype with a count of one. The genes are TRBV30 and TRBJ2-7; D is unresolved. Germline-derived CDR1 and CDR2 are GTSNPN and SVGIG (reference sequence). Trimming left V 2 bases short and J 8 bases short, with 10 bases between. The CDR3 length is 11 residues. CDR3 residues: CAWSLNSKQYF. CDR3 nucleotides: TGTGCCTGGAGTTTAAACTCTAAGCAGTACTTC.

V is TRBV7-9 and J is TRBJ2-1; the D gene is possibly TRBD2 (5 bases). The germline V gene has CDR1 SEHNR and CDR2 FQNEAQ (reference sequence). CDR3 length equals 15 residues. V lost 3 bases and J 3 bases, leaving 12 bases between the germline ends. Here the CDR3 DNA reads TGTGCCAGCAGCTTCACAGCGGAAGGCTACAATGAGCAGTTCTTC. Amino acid sequence: CASSFTAEGYNEQFF.

This clonotype has more than one count but fewer than ten. The V call is TRBV7-8, the J call TRBJ1-5; D perhaps matches TRBD1 (5 bases). CDR1 and CDR2 from the germline V gene are SGHVS and FQNEAQ. The CDR3 contains 12 residues. V lost 5 bases to trimming and J lost 10 bases, with 12 bases between them. This CDR3 is CASSPPGEPQHF. DNA of the CDR3: TGTGCCAGCAGCCCCCCGGGGGAACCCCAGCATTTT.

The chain couples TRBV27 to TRBJ2-1, with TRBD1 matching 7 bases. In germline, CDR1 is MNHEY, CDR2 SMNVEV (reference sequence). CDR3 size: 16 residues. Trimming cost V 3 bases and J 7 bases; bases outside gene matches: 12. The CDR3 protein is CASSFLATGYRNEQFF. CDR3 nucleotide sequence: TGTGCCAGCAGTTTCTTGGCGACAGGGTATAGGAATGAGCAGTTCTTC.

The rearrangement joins TRBV19 to TRBJ1-4; D unclear. With 5 bases removed from V and 0 bases from J, the gap between germline ends came to 13 bases. CDR1 is LNHDA and CDR2 is SQIVND in the germline V gene (reference sequence). CDR3 length: 16 amino acids. The CDR3 coding sequence is TGTGCCAGTAGTGAAAGAGGCCGCGCAACTAATGAAAAACTGTTTTTT. This sequence encodes CASSERGRATNEKLFF.

This clonotype has just a few counts. The chain employs TRBV20-1 and TRBJ2-7; D tentatively fits TRBD1 or TRBD2 (5 bases each). With 5 bases removed from V and 4 bases from J, the gap between germline ends came to 9 bases. The CDR3 contains 11 residues. Germline V lookup: CDR1 DFQATT, CDR2 SNEGSKA (reference sequence). DNA for the CDR3: TGCAGTGCTGGGGACGGATACGAGCAGTACTTC. The encoded protein is CSAGDGYEQYF.

This clonotype was observed a handful of times. The DNA for the CDR3 is TGTGCCAGCAGTTTAAGGACAGGGGCCGAGACCCAGTACTTC. Amino acids: CASSLRTGAETQYF. The rearrangement links TRBV12-3 or TRBV12-4 to TRBJ2-5; 9 nucleotides match TRBD1. The J segment lost 5 bases and the V segment lost 2 bases, leaving 3 bases of the junction unmatched. This CDR3 has 14 residues.

This chain uses TRBV7-3 with TRBJ2-3; 7 positions match TRBD2. CDR1 and CDR2 from the germline V gene are SGHTA and FQGTGA. CDR3 length: 16 amino acids. J gave up 0 bases and V 2 bases, and 5 bases lay outside the gene matches. Here the CDR3 reads CASSLASSGSTDTQYF. CDR3 bases: TGTGCCAGCAGCTTAGCGAGTAGCGGGAGCACAGATACGCAGTATTTT.

J is TRBJ1-1 and V is TRBV7-2, with D uncertain. Trimming removed 3 bases at V and 1 base at J, with 12 bases between. Germline V gene sequence: CDR1 SGHTA, CDR2 FQGNSA. This CDR3 is built from 15 residues. CDR3 in DNA: TGTGCCAGCAGCTTTCAGGTGGAAGGGAACACTGAAGCTTTCTTT. Protein sequence: CASSFQVEGNTEAFF.

This clonotype was picked up many times. The gene calls are TRBV12-3 or TRBV12-4 and TRBJ2-7; D gene uncertain. The CDR3 spans 12 residues. V was cut by 8 bases and J by 0 bases, with 8 bases left in between. CDR3 in amino acids: CASSALSYEQYF. The CDR3 region has the DNA TGTGCCAGCTCCGCCCTCTCCTACGAGCAGTACTTC.

The table lists this clonotype with a few counts. The gene calls are TRBV5-1 and TRBJ2-3; D is unclear. V shed 4 bases and J shed 6 bases, with 18 bases lying between them. CDR3 length: 15 amino acids. The germline gives CDR1 SGHRS, CDR2 YFSETQ. CDR3 bases: TGCGCCAGCAGCCCCCTCCTGGAGTTTGAGGATACGCAGTATTTT. It translates to CASSPLLEFEDTQYF.

This clonotype was recorded a few times. The chain is built from TRBV11-2 and TRBJ2-3; 11 positions match TRBD1. With 5 bases clipped from V and 4 bases from J, the junction kept 14 bases outside the gene matches. The CDR3 consists of 18 residues. CDR1 and CDR2 (germline): SGHAT, FQNNGV. The chain's CDR3 is CASSPQWLRTGGSDTQYF. Written as DNA, the CDR3 is TGTGCCAGCAGCCCACAGTGGCTCAGGACAGGGGGCTCAGATACGCAGTATTTT.

The chain links TRBV9 to TRBJ2-1, with unresolved D. Germline V gives CDR1 SGDLS, CDR2 YYNGEE. V lost 0 bases and J lost 7, with 11 bases in between. CDR3 size: 14 residues. The CDR3: CASSVGGSWNEQFF. CDR3 bases: TGTGCCAGCAGCGTAGGTGGCAGTTGGAATGAGCAGTTCTTC.

The chain has TRBV20-1 and TRBJ2-5; 7 nucleotides line up with TRBD2. V was clipped by 6 bases and J by 1 base; unmatched bases: 5. CDR3 length equals 13 residues. Germline values: CDR1 DFQATT, CDR2 SNEGSKA (reference sequence). The CDR3 sequence: CSAPLAVQETQYF. CDR3 in DNA: TGCAGTGCACCTCTAGCGGTCCAAGAGACCCAGTACTTC.

This clonotype was detected once. V and J are TRBV3-1 and TRBJ2-3; 12 bases are a match to TRBD2. The CDR3 runs to 13 residues. CDR1 and CDR2 from the germline V gene are LGHDT and YNNKEL (reference sequence). The ends lost 5 bases at V and 14 bases at J; junction bases unmatched: 8. In DNA form, the CDR3 reads TGTGCCAGCAGCTCGCTAGCGGGGGGGCGGCCGTATTTT. Translating gives CASSSLAGGRPYF.

The rearrangement joins TRBV7-9 to TRBJ1-2, with a possible D match to TRBD1 (5 bases). The CDR3 has 10 residues. V was clipped by 5 bases and J by 14 bases, with 12 bases between them. Germline values: CDR1 SEHNR, CDR2 FQNEAQ (reference sequence). DNA for the CDR3: TGTGCCAGCAGCCGGGACGTAGCGACCTTC. It is translated as CASSRDVATF.

The chain uses TRBV4-1 and TRBJ1-1; 8 bases line up with TRBD1. The junction had 5 bases not matched to a gene; V was cut back by 1 base and J by 1 base. The CDR3 consists of 16 residues. CDR1 is MGHRA and CDR2 is YSYEKL in the germline V gene. CDR3 in amino acids: CASSQVVGQGNTEAFF. The CDR3 bases are TGCGCCAGCAGCCAAGTGGTTGGACAGGGGAACACTGAAGCTTTCTTT.

This clonotype appeared a few times. V usage is TRBV4-3 and J usage is TRBJ2-3, with D possibly matching TRBD1 (6 bases). CDR1 LGHNA and CDR2 YSLEER come from the germline V gene. Trimming removed 3 bases at V and 1 base at J, with 14 bases between. This CDR3 comprises 16 residues. The CDR3 DNA reads as TGCGCCAGCAGCCAGAATGGGGGCACTGGCACAGATACGCAGTATTTT. Translating it yields CASSQNGGTGTDTQYF.

The chain combines TRBV3-1 with TRBJ2-7; D remains ambiguous. The CDR3 totals 13 residues. Germline CDR1 reads LGHDT; CDR2 reads YNNKEL (reference sequence). V lost 0 bases and J lost 4, with 7 bases in between. The DNA for the CDR3 is TGTGCCAGCAGCCAAGATATGGCTTACGAGCAGTACTTC. Translated, it gives CASSQDMAYEQYF.

The V and J genes are TRBV30 and TRBJ2-3; maybe TRBD2 (6 bases). CDR1 is GTSNPN and CDR2 is SVGIG in the germline V gene (reference sequence). Trimming shortened V by 2 bases and J by 0 bases, and 9 bases separated the two germline ends. There are 14 residues in the CDR3. CDR3 in amino acids: CAWSSRGSTDTQYF. The CDR3 DNA sequence: TGTGCCTGGAGTTCGCGGGGAAGCACAGATACGCAGTATTTT.

The chain employs TRBV11-2 and TRBJ2-1; D is uncertain. In germline, CDR1 is SGHAT, CDR2 FQNNGV. The length of the CDR3 is 15 residues. The V end was cut by 3 bases, the J end by 9 bases, with 18 bases between. CDR3 residues: CASSFFPVIHGEQFF. The CDR3 DNA follows: TGTGCCAGCAGCTTTTTCCCCGTAATTCACGGTGAGCAGTTCTTC.

This clonotype was observed a few times. The chain recombines TRBV5-6 with TRBJ2-1; D not certain. Trimming removed 0 bases at V and 12 bases at J, with 10 bases between. Germline CDR1 reads SGHDT; CDR2 reads YYEEEE. This CDR3 is 12 amino acids long. The CDR3 spells CASSLAVAGQFF. The CDR3 nucleotides read TGTGCCAGCAGCTTGGCCGTCGCAGGGCAGTTCTTC.

This clonotype was counted between two and nine times. The chain uses TRBV18 and TRBJ2-3, with D hard to call. CDR3 length equals 13 residues. CDR1 is KGHSH, CDR2 LQKENI, per germline. V was shortened by 6 bases and J by 3 bases, with 10 bases between the two germline ends. CDR3 sequence (DNA): TGTGCCAGCTCTTCCGACCAGACAGATACGCAGTATTTT. Translating gives CASSSDQTDTQYF.

This clonotype was seen a few times. The V gene is TRBV7-3, the J gene TRBJ2-2, with a possible D match to TRBD1 (7 bases). Looked up from germline, CDR1 is SGHTA and CDR2 is FQGTGA. The CDR3 loop spans 13 amino acids. V gave up 5 bases and J gave up 7 bases, with 11 bases separating them. CDR3 in amino acids: CASSPGGHGELFF. CDR3 nucleotides: TGTGCCAGCAGCCCAGGGGGGCACGGGGAGCTGTTTTTT.

This clonotype was detected only a few times. The rearrangement uses TRBV12-3 or TRBV12-4 and TRBJ1-5, with no clear D. The CDR3 runs to 13 residues. The V end was cut by 4 bases, the J end by 3 bases, with 7 bases between. CDR3 nucleotide sequence: TGTGCCAGCAGTTCAGACAACAATCAGCCCCAGCATTTT. This encodes CASSSDNNQPQHF.

The V gene is TRBV12-3 or TRBV12-4, the J gene TRBJ1-1, with 9 bases that match TRBD1. The CDR3 sequence is 16 residues long. With V trimmed by 5 bases and J by 4 bases, 11 bases remained unmatched. The chain's CDR3 is CASSLRGQGVGTEAFF. Written as DNA, the CDR3 is TGTGCCAGCAGTCTTAGGGGACAGGGTGTGGGCACTGAAGCTTTCTTT.

This rearrangement joins TRBV4-2 to TRBJ2-7; no clear D gene. This CDR3 has 11 amino acids. Per the germline V gene, CDR1 is LGHNA and CDR2 is YNFKEQ. Trimming shortened V by 0 bases and J by 5 bases, and 2 bases separated the two germline ends. CDR3 amino acids: CASSQEDEQYF. In nucleotides, the CDR3 is TGTGCCAGCAGCCAAGAAGACGAGCAGTACTTC.

This clonotype has just a few counts. The V gene is TRBV20-1, the J gene TRBJ1-1, with no clear D. Per the germline V gene, CDR1 is DFQATT and CDR2 is SNEGSKA (reference sequence). CDR3 size: 14 residues. V lost 4 bases and J lost 1, with 13 bases in between. CDR3 in amino acids: CSAKSDGENTEAFF. In DNA form, the CDR3 reads TGCAGTGCTAAATCGGACGGGGAGAACACTGAAGCTTTCTTT.

The chain combines TRBV9 with TRBJ2-4; 13 bases line up with TRBD2. Per germline, CDR1 SGDLS and CDR2 YYNGEE. The V and J ends lost 4 bases and 5 bases, in that order; junction bases with no gene match: 3. The CDR3 extends over 15 amino acids. This chain's CDR3 is CASSTSGRAENIQYF. As DNA, the CDR3 is TGTGCCAGCAGCACTAGCGGGAGGGCCGAAAACATTCAGTACTTC.

There are a few counts of this clonotype. This chain links TRBV7-9 with TRBJ1-5; D possibly corresponds to TRBD1 (6 bases). The CDR3 extends over 15 amino acids. Trimming stripped 4 bases from V and 5 bases from J, with 15 bases between. The germline V gene encodes CDR1 SEHNR and CDR2 FQNEAQ (reference sequence). CDR3 protein: CASSSSVWGHQPQHF. The CDR3 DNA is TGTGCCAGCAGCTCGTCCGTATGGGGGCATCAGCCCCAGCATTTT.